Shown below are 10 T cell receptor beta chains from a single sample sequenced in a study of T-cell reconstitution after alpha-beta-depleted transplantation in children. A TCRbeta library incorporating unique molecular identifiers was prepared. TCRdb redid the calling of the PCR reads with MiXCR, one entry per CDR3 protein. The table has 300,000 to 350,000 distinct CDR3 sequences, about a sixth seen once. The starting material was PBMCs, mostly from graft donor cells, obtained 360 days after TCRalphabeta/CD19-depleted stem cell transplant. These receptors were collected from a male patient aged 2 to 9 who had a stem cell transplant for acute lymphoblastic leukemia, so the T cells may come from the graft donor.

The table lists this clonotype with many counts. The rearrangement joins TRBV4-3 to TRBJ2-5; either TRBD1 or TRBD2 may fit D (5 bases each). The germline V and J ends were trimmed by 0 bases and 6 bases, with 8 bases remaining between them. CDR1 and CDR2 from the germline V gene are LGHNA and YSLEER. This CDR3 is 13 amino acids long. The CDR3 coding sequence is TGCGCCAGCAGCCAAGACAGGGACCAGACCCAGTACTTC. Translated: CASSQDRDQTQYF.

There are many counts of this clonotype. The V and J genes are TRBV20-1 and TRBJ2-1, with 7 bases that match TRBD1. Losses at the gene ends were 3 bases for V and 12 bases for J; bases not matched to a gene: 17. CDR3 size: 15 residues. Germline values: CDR1 DFQATT, CDR2 SNEGSKA (reference sequence). CDR3 region: CSARVGTVLPSGQFF. CDR3 DNA sequence: TGCAGTGCTAGGGTCGGGACAGTTCTCCCTAGTGGGCAGTTCTTC.

About this clonotype itself: A clone one base away is much larger, so this may be a read error. The chain has TRBV5-1 and TRBJ2-2, with unresolved D. Trimming took 4 bases from V and 6 from J, leaving 10 bases between them. CDR3 length: 13 amino acids. CDR1 and CDR2 from the germline V gene are SGHRS and YFSETQ. In DNA, the CDR3 is TGCGCCAGCAGCAGCGCCTTGGCCGGGGAGCTGTTTTTT. It encodes CASSSALAGELFF.

This clonotype was found a few times. J is TRBJ2-6 and V is TRBV14; D uncertain. V lost 6 bases and J lost 0, with 6 bases in between. The CDR3 is 14 amino acids. Germline CDR1 is SGHDN and CDR2 is FVKESK. DNA for the CDR3: TGTGCCAGCAGAGCCAGCTCTGGGGCCAACGTCCTGACTTTC. This codes for CASRASSGANVLTF.

The rearrangement uses TRBV6-4 and TRBJ2-1; 10 nucleotides line up with TRBD2. The trim removed 4 bases at V and 9 bases at J, leaving 6 bases unmatched. The CDR3 contains 14 residues. CDR1 and CDR2 from the germline V gene are MRHNA and SNTAGT. CDR3 sequence reads: CASSVLAGGGEQFF. The CDR3 DNA is TGTGCCAGCAGTGTTTTAGCGGGAGGCGGTGAGCAGTTCTTC.

This clonotype has a count of ten or more. Here the CDR3 DNA reads TGTGCCAGCAGCTTAGCAGCGCTAGCGGGAGAAGGGAATGAGCAGTTCTTC. It is translated as CASSLAALAGEGNEQFF. The rearrangement joins TRBV7-9 to TRBJ2-1; 10 positions agree with TRBD2. The CDR3 length is 17 residues. From germline, CDR1 is SEHNR and CDR2 FQNEAQ (reference sequence). V lost 0 bases and J lost 7; bases outside the gene matches: 9.

The rearrangement links TRBV7-8 to TRBJ2-5; D may be TRBD2 (5 bases). Trimming pared 5 bases from V and 5 bases from J, leaving 18 bases between. Germline CDR1 and CDR2: SGHVS and FQNEAQ. CDR3 length: 15 amino acids. The CDR3 region has the DNA TGTGCCAGCAGCATGGACGTCGGGGTGATGGAGACCCAGTACTTC. Its protein product is CASSMDVGVMETQYF.

The chain carries TRBV7-3 and TRBJ2-3, with D possibly matching TRBD2 (5 bases). V gave up 2 bases and J gave up 6 bases, with 18 bases separating them. This CDR3 is built from 16 residues. Germline values: CDR1 SGHTA, CDR2 FQGTGA. In DNA form, the CDR3 reads TGTGCCAGCAGCTTACGAGGAGGCGAAGGCGGGGATACGCAGTATTTT. Translation: CASSLRGGEGGDTQYF.

This clonotype was seen more than once but under ten times. The chain joins TRBV3-1 to TRBJ1-4; the match to TRBD1 covers 7 bases. Germline V gene lookup returns CDR1 LGHDT and CDR2 YNNKEL (reference sequence). This CDR3 is 17 amino acids long. V shed 1 base, J shed 0 bases, and the junction held 5 bases outside the gene matches. The CDR3, as DNA: TGTGCCAGCAGCCAAGGGGGGACAGCAGCAACTAATGAAAAACTGTTTTTT. This encodes CASSQGGTAATNEKLFF. Filled out from reference TRBV3-1 and TRBJ1-4, the complete variable domain reads DTAVSQTPKYLVTQMGNDKSIKCEQNLGHDTMYWYKQDSKKFLKIMFSYNNKELIINETVPNRFSPKSPDKAHLNLHINSLELGDSAVYFCASSQGGTAATNEKLFFGSGTQLSVL.

There are a few counts of this clonotype. The chain combines TRBV4-2 with TRBJ2-3; TRBD1 is a possible D gene (6 bases). V was clipped by 1 base and J by 2 bases, with 10 bases between them. Germline V CDR1 and CDR2: LGHNA, YNFKEQ. CDR3 length: 15 amino acids. CDR3 protein: CASSQVKGDTDTQYF. CDR3 DNA: TGTGCCAGCAGCCAAGTGAAGGGGGACACAGATACGCAGTATTTT.